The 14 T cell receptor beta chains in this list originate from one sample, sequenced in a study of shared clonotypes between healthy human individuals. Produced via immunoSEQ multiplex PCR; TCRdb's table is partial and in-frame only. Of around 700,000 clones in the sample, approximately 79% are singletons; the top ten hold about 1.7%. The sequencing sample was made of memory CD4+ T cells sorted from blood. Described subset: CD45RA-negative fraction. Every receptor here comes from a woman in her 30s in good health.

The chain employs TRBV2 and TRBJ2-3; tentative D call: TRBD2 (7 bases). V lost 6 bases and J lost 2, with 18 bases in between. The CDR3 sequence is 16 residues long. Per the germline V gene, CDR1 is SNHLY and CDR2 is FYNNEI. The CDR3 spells CASSPQGRASTDTQYF. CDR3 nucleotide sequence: TGTGCCAGCAGCCCCCAGGGGAGGGCCTCCACAGATACGCAGTATTTT.

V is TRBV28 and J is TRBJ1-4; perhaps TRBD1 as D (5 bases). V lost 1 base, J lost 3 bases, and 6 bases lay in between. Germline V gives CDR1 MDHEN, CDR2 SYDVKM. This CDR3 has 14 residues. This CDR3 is CASSLLQANEKLFF. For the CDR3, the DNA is TGTGCCAGCAGTTTATTACAGGCTAATGAAAAACTGTTTTTT.

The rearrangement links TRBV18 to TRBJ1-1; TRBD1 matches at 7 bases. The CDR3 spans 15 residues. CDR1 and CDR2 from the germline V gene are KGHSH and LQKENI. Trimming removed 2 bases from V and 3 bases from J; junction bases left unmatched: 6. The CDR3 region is CASSPNRGVDTEAFF. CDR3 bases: TGTGCCAGCTCACCAAACAGGGGTGTCGACACTGAAGCTTTCTTT.

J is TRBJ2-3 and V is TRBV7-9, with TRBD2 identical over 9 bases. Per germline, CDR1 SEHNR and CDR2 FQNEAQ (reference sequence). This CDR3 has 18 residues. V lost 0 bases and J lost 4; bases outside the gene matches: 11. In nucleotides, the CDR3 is TGTGCCAGCAGCTTAGCCGGGGTAGCGGGAGTAGAGGCAGATACGCAGTATTTT. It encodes CASSLAGVAGVEADTQYF.

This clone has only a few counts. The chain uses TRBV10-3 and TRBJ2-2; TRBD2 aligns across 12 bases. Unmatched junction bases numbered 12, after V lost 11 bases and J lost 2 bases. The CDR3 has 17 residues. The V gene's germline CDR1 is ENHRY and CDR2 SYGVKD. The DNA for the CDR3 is TGTGCCGTCCGATCGACTAGCGGGAGTGTAAACACCGGGGAGCTGTTTTTT. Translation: CAVRSTSGSVNTGELFF.

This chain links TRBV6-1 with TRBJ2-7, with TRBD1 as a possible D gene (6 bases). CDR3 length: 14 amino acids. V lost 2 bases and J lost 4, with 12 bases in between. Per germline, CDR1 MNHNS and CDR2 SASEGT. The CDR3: CASSEPFRGYEQYF. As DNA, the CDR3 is TGTGCCAGCAGTGAACCCTTCAGGGGATACGAGCAGTACTTC.

The CDR3 loop reads CASSRGAPTGNEQFF. As DNA, the CDR3 is TGTGCCAGCAGCCGCGGGGCCCCAACGGGCAATGAGCAGTTCTTC. This chain uses TRBV5-6 with TRBJ2-1, with a possible D match to TRBD2 (6 bases). V was shortened by 4 bases and J by 6 bases, with 17 bases between the two germline ends. This CDR3 is 15 amino acids long. Per the germline V gene, CDR1 is SGHDT and CDR2 is YYEEEE.

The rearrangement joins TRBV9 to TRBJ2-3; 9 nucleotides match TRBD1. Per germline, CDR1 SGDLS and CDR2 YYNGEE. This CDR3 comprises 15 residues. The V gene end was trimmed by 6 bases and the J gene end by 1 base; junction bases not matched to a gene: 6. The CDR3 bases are TGTGCCAGCAACACAGGGGGCAGGGGCACAGATACGCAGTATTTT. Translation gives CASNTGGRGTDTQYF.

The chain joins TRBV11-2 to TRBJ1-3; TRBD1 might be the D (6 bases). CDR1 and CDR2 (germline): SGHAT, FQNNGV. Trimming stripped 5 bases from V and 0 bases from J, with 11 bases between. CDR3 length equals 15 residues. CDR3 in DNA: TGTGCCAGCAGCCATAAGGACAGCTCTGGAAACACCATATATTTT. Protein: CASSHKDSSGNTIYF. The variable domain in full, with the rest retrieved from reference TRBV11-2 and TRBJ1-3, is EAGVAQSPRYKIIEKRQSVAFWCNPISGHATLYWYQQILGQGPKLLIQFQNNGVVDDSQLPKDRFSAERLKGVDSTLKIQPAKLEDSAVYLCASSHKDSSGNTIYFGEGSWLTVV.

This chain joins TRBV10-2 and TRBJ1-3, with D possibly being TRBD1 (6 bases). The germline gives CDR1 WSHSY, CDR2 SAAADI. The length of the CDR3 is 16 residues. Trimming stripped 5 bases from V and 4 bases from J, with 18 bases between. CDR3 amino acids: CASSPFTGTAGNTIYF. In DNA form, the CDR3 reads TGCGCCAGCAGTCCATTTACAGGGACCGCAGGAAACACCATATATTTT.

The CDR3 DNA reads as TGTGCCAGCAGCCCCTTAGCGGGAGCAGCCTACGAGCAGTACTTC. Its protein product is CASSPLAGAAYEQYF. This chain links TRBV7-2 with TRBJ2-7; 9 bases match TRBD2. Germline trimming cut 5 bases from V and 2 bases from J; bases unmatched to any gene: 7. The CDR3 has 15 residues. The germline CDR1 and CDR2 sequences are SGHTA and FQGNSA.

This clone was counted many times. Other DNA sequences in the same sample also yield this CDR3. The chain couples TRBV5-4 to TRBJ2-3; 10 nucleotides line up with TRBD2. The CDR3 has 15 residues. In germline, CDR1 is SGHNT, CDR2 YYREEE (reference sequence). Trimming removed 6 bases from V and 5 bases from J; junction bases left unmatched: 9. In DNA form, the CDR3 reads TGTGCCAGCACTTCGCTAGCGGGAGCTGGAGATACGCAGTATTTT. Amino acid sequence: CASTSLAGAGDTQYF.

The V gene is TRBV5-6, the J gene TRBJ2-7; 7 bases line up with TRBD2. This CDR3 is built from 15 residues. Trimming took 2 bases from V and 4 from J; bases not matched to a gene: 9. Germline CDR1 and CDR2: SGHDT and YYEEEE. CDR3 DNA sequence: TGTGCCAGCAGCTTCAGGACTAGACCGGAGTACGAGCAGTACTTC. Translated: CASSFRTRPEYEQYF.

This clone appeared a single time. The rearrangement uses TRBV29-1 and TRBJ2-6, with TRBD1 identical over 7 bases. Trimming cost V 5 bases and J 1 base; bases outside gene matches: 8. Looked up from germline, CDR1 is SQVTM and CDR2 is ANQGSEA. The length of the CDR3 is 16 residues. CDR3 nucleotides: TGCAGCGTTTCTGGGGACAGCCAGTCTGGGGCCAACGTCCTGACTTTC. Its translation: CSVSGDSQSGANVLTF.